This T cell receptor (beta chain) was identified in a study of T cell changes during pregnancy in multiple sclerosis. V trimming: 6 bases; J trimming: 3 bases; junction bases outside the gene matches: 1. CDR1 is MNHEY and CDR2 is SVGAGI in the germline V gene. The CDR3 sequence is 12 residues long. Sequencing used immunoSEQ multiplex PCR; TCRdb keeps in-frame clones, though not all of them. The sample consists of roughly 40,000 clones, about 94% of them appearing once. The sample in question was peripheral blood, obtained in the third trimester of pregnancy. The clonotype comes from a female donor with multiple sclerosis, enrolled in a pregnancy study. The rearrangement joins TRBV6-5 to TRBJ1-2; 7 nucleotides match TRBD1. The CDR3 loop reads CASRTGDYGYTF. CDR3 nucleotide sequence: TGTGCCAGCAGAACAGGGGACTATGGCTACACCTTC.